This T cell receptor (beta chain) stems from a study of blood T cell repertoires in COVID-19. Method: immunoSEQ multiplex PCR; TCRdb's copy keeps in-frame clones and lacks some. The sample records 200,000 to 250,000 clones, roughly four fifths being singletons. Seattle-derived patients entered the study during active infection and were followed longitudinally. Input material: peripheral blood. The receptor was isolated from an elderly woman with COVID-19, enrolled during active disease.

CDR3 region: CASSPRAMGGEDGYTF. CDR3 coding DNA: TGTGCCAGCTCACCACGGGCCATGGGAGGTGAAGATGGCTACACCTTC. The chain links TRBV18 to TRBJ1-2; D gene unclear. Germline CDR1 and CDR2: KGHSH and LQKENI. This CDR3 spans 16 amino acids. Trimming removed 1 base from V and 6 bases from J, with 18 bases in between.